The rows below give T cell receptor beta chains drawn from one sample of a study of T cells in tumors after PD-1 blockade. This table comes from immunoSEQ multiplex PCR, and its TCRdb copy is limited to in-frame clones, with some not included. The sample lists some 48,000 clones, 79% occurring once. The input for sequencing was PBMCs, taken before anti-PD-1 treatment. The receptor source for this set is a human donor with basal cell carcinoma. CDR3s include the opening cysteine and the closing phenylalanine or tryptophan. The order of the fields is V gene, J gene, D gene, CDR3 protein. The D gene is left open where the match is weak.

V gene: TRBV3-1/TRBV3-2
J gene: TRBJ2-6
D gene: NA
CDR3 protein: CASSQVANVLTF

V gene: TRBV5-1
J gene: TRBJ1-5
D gene: NA
CDR3 protein: CASSLGRDQPQHF

V gene: TRBV3-1/TRBV3-2
J gene: TRBJ2-7
D gene: NA
CDR3 protein: CASSPHGGTSYEQYF

V gene: TRBV29-1
J gene: TRBJ2-3
D gene: NA
CDR3 protein: CSADEGYTDTQYF

V gene: TRBV7-2
J gene: TRBJ1-2
D gene: NA
CDR3 protein: CASSTGPPGPYGYTF

V gene: TRBV19
J gene: TRBJ2-7
D gene: TRBD2
CDR3 protein: CASSESGTSYEQYF

V gene: TRBV25-1
J gene: TRBJ2-5
D gene: NA
CDR3 protein: CASSEKGPAETQYF

V gene: TRBV18
J gene: TRBJ1-1
D gene: NA
CDR3 protein: CASSSGANTEAFF

V gene: TRBV23-1
J gene: TRBJ1-1
D gene: TRBD1
CDR3 protein: CASSPGQGARNTEAFF

V gene: TRBV11-2
J gene: TRBJ2-7
D gene: TRBD1
CDR3 protein: CASSPSIGSWDRASYEQYF

V gene: TRBV6-5
J gene: TRBJ2-2
D gene: NA
CDR3 protein: CASRQTSIGELFF

V gene: TRBV5-6
J gene: TRBJ1-5
D gene: NA
CDR3 protein: CASSLGVNQPQHF

V gene: TRBV19
J gene: TRBJ1-4
D gene: NA
CDR3 protein: CASSMTWALATNEKLFF